This is a list of T cell receptor beta chains from one sample in a study of lymphopenia after photon versus proton radiotherapy. The assay was immunoSEQ multiplex PCR, and TCRdb's table has in-frame clones only and misses some. This table holds tens of thousands of clones, more than 75% found once. The sample in question was peripheral blood, obtained from a patient treated with proton-based radiotherapy. These receptors originate from an elderly man with esophageal cancer. Both conserved end residues are part of each CDR3. The D gene is left open where the match is weak. Size is omitted from some rows. Given values are once, few, many or a class for expanded clones.

v_gene,j_gene,abundance,len,d_gene,CDR3aa,CDR3nt
TRBV7-2,TRBJ1-4,-,14,-,CASSLDPQNEKLFF,TGTGCCAGCAGCTTGGACCCTCAAAATGAAAAACTGTTTTTT
TRBV5-6,TRBJ1-3,-,15,TRBD1,CASSQQGASGNTIYF,TGTGCCAGCAGCCAACAGGGGGCCTCTGGAAACACCATATATTTT
TRBV7-2,TRBJ1-5,-,16,-,CASSLDPGGVWQPQHF,TGTGCCAGCAGCTTAGACCCCGGGGGGGTATGGCAGCCCCAGCATTTT
TRBV5-1,TRBJ2-3,once,14,TRBD2,CASSSGGYTDTQYF,TGCGCCAGCAGCTCCGGGGGGTACACAGATACGCAGTATTTT
TRBV11-2,TRBJ2-1,-,16,-,CASSSTYDSVYNEQFF,TGTGCCAGCAGCTCTACATACGACAGCGTCTACAATGAGCAGTTCTTC
TRBV5-8,TRBJ1-6,-,14,-,CASSTGIRNSPLHF,TGTGCCAGCAGTACAGGGATTAGGAATTCACCCCTCCACTTT
TRBV7-9,TRBJ2-7,-,15,-,CASRPPGSGSYEQYF,TGTGCCAGCAGGCCCCCGGGCTCTGGCTCCTACGAGCAGTACTTC
TRBV7-3,TRBJ2-2,-,14,-,CASSLMVHTGELFF,TGTGCCAGCAGCTTAATGGTGCACACCGGGGAGCTGTTTTTT
TRBV18,TRBJ2-7,few,14,TRBD1,CASSPPLTGNEQYF,TGTGCCAGCTCACCACCGTTGACAGGGAACGAGCAGTACTTC
TRBV5-6,TRBJ2-7,-,13,TRBD1,CASSLTGLYEQYF,TGTGCCAGCAGCCTGACAGGGCTCTACGAGCAGTACTTC
TRBV30,TRBJ1-5,few,14,-,CAWSVGGGGGPQHF,TGTGCCTGGAGTGTTGGGGGGGGCGGAGGGCCCCAGCATTTT
TRBV7-2,TRBJ2-1,-,13,-,CASSFAGTNEQFF,TGTGCCAGCAGCTTTGCCGGGACCAATGAGCAGTTCTTC
TRBV5-1,TRBJ2-1,few,15,-,CASSFLAGPYNEQFF,TGCGCCAGCAGCTTCCTTGCGGGGCCCTACAATGAGCAGTTCTTC
TRBV27,TRBJ2-1,-,14,-,CASSFKVDYNEQFF,TGTGCCAGCAGTTTTAAAGTCGATTACAATGAGCAGTTCTTC
TRBV19,TRBJ1-1,-,11,-,CASNLGTEAFF,TGTGCCAGTAACCTGGGGACTGAAGCTTTCTTT
TRBV7-2,TRBJ1-4,-,14,-,CASSPQPTLEKLFF,TGTGCCAGCAGCCCCCAGCCAACACTTGAAAAACTGTTTTTT
TRBV6-5,TRBJ1-6,-,13,-,CAATRDLNSPLHF,TGTGCAGCAACCCGCGACCTTAATTCACCCCTCCACTTT
TRBV5-4,TRBJ1-2,-,13,-,CASSQVEGHRYTF,TGCGCCAGCAGCCAAGTAGAGGGACACCGCTACACCTTC
TRBV19,TRBJ1-2,once,16,-,CASSPYGGTPNYGYTF,TGTGCCAGTAGTCCTTACGGGGGAACTCCAAACTATGGCTACACCTTC
TRBV5-4,TRBJ1-2,-,17,-,CASSPDLPGSTYYGYTF,TGTGCCAGCAGCCCGGACCTTCCGGGCAGCACCTACTATGGCTACACCTTC
TRBV7-8,TRBJ2-7,-,13,TRBD2,CASSSGLAGVQYF,TGTGCCAGCAGCTCCGGACTAGCGGGAGTGCAGTACTTC
TRBV10-3,TRBJ2-3,-,16,TRBD1,CAISDPDRGLTDTQYF,TGTGCCATCAGTGACCCCGACAGGGGGCTCACAGATACGCAGTATTTT
TRBV4-2,TRBJ1-2,-,15,-,CASSQEFGGLYGYTF,TGTGCCAGCAGCCAAGAATTCGGCGGACTGTATGGCTACACCTTC
TRBV10-2,TRBJ2-3,once,16,TRBD2,CASRTSGVSPTDTQYF,TGCGCCAGCAGGACTAGCGGGGTTAGCCCCACAGATACGCAGTATTTT
TRBV7-2,TRBJ2-7,-,15,-,CASSPWGAGPYEQYF,TGTGCCAGCAGCCCCTGGGGAGCAGGGCCCTACGAGCAGTACTTC
TRBV7-9,TRBJ1-1,-,15,-,CASSLAWHANTEAFF,TGTGCCAGCAGCTTAGCTTGGCACGCGAACACTGAAGCTTTCTTT
TRBV28,TRBJ2-2,-,12,-,CASSFLTGELFF,TGTGCCAGCAGTTTTTTGACCGGGGAGCTGTTTTTT
TRBV7-8,TRBJ2-6,-,19,-,CASRVGRFQRASGANVLTF,TGTGCCAGCAGGGTCGGTCGATTCCAGAGGGCTTCTGGGGCCAACGTCCTGACTTTC
TRBV2,TRBJ1-1,-,12,-,CASNEGNTEAFF,TGTGCCAGCAACGAGGGGAACACTGAAGCTTTCTTT
TRBV30,TRBJ2-7,-,14,-,CAWSRLPGIYEQYF,TGTGCCTGGAGTCGGTTACCGGGGATCTACGAGCAGTACTTC
TRBV4-3,TRBJ1-5,few,14,-,CASSLRGGNQPQHF,TGCGCCAGCAGCCTCAGGGGCGGCAATCAGCCCCAGCATTTT
TRBV18,TRBJ1-1,-,13,-,CASSPTENTEAFF,TGTGCCAGCTCCCCGACAGAGAACACTGAAGCTTTCTTT
TRBV5-1,TRBJ2-7,-,14,TRBD1,CASSPRTGAYEQYF,TGCGCCAGCAGCCCACGGACAGGGGCCTACGAGCAGTACTTC
TRBV7-2,TRBJ1-3,-,14,-,CASSFPISGNTIYF,TGTGCCAGCAGCTTTCCAATTAGTGGAAACACCATATATTTT
TRBV27,TRBJ1-4,-,16,TRBD1,CASSPGDRTTNEKLFF,TGTGCCAGCAGTCCAGGGGACAGAACAACTAATGAAAAACTGTTTTTT